Following are 11 T cell receptor beta chains from one sample sequenced in a study of graft-versus-host responses after intestinal transplantation. These receptors are not linked to any known antigen. Assay used: immunoSEQ multiplex PCR; TCRdb lists only in-frame clones, some missing. The data show fewer than 90,000 clones, about 95% seen once. This sample comprised unstimulated CD4+ T cells sorted from spleen or lymph node cells, obtained before transplant. These receptors were taken from a human donor who was the organ donor for an intestinal transplant.

The chain recombines TRBV6-6 with TRBJ2-5; D uncertain. The V gene's germline CDR1 is MNHNY and CDR2 SVGAGI (reference sequence). V lost 3 bases to trimming and J lost 4 bases, with 6 bases between them. CDR3 length equals 12 residues. The CDR3 reads CASSYKRETQYF. The CDR3 DNA sequence: TGTGCCAGCAGTTATAAGAGAGAGACCCAGTACTTC.

The CDR3 is CASSLGTGGGSTEAFF. The CDR3 DNA sequence: TGCGCCAGCAGCTTGGGGACGGGGGGCGGGAGCACTGAAGCTTTCTTT. This chain joins TRBV5-1 and TRBJ1-1, with a tentative D call TRBD1 (6 bases). Germline CDR1 is SGHRS and CDR2 is YFSETQ. The CDR3 totals 16 residues. V was trimmed by 0 bases and J by 4 bases, leaving 16 bases between them.

This rearrangement joins TRBV2 to TRBJ1-1, with a weak D call TRBD1 (5 bases). This CDR3 is built from 14 residues. Per the germline V gene, CDR1 is SNHLY and CDR2 is FYNNEI. The V end lost 1 base, the J end lost 1 base, and 7 bases lay between the germline ends. CDR3 residues: CASSEGRGNTEAFF. CDR3 DNA: TGTGCCAGCAGTGAAGGAAGGGGGAACACTGAAGCTTTCTTT.

This chain joins TRBV4-2 and TRBJ1-2; possible D gene TRBD1, 5 bases. The CDR3 has 16 residues. Trimming stripped 0 bases from V and 4 bases from J, with 15 bases between. Germline assignment: CDR1 LGHNA and CDR2 YNFKEQ. The CDR3 protein is CASSQDSWAGPYGYTF. For the CDR3, the DNA is TGTGCCAGCAGCCAAGATTCGTGGGCAGGGCCCTATGGCTACACCTTC.

The table lists this clone with a count of one. The chain employs TRBV11-1 and TRBJ2-7; 8 nucleotides match TRBD1. Looked up from germline, CDR1 is SGHAT and CDR2 is FQDESV (reference sequence). Trimming took 5 bases from V and 6 from J; bases not matched to a gene: 9. CDR3 size: 14 residues. The CDR3 coding sequence is TGTGCCAGCAGCGAGGACAGGGCCTACTCCGAGCAGTACTTC. It translates to CASSEDRAYSEQYF.

The chain links TRBV6-1 to TRBJ1-1; TRBD1 might be the D (5 bases). The CDR3 is made up of 13 amino acids. V was pared by 6 bases and J by 1 base, with 9 bases between. CDR1 and CDR2 (germline): MNHNS, SASEGT. The CDR3 region is CASRVTGNTEAFF. In nucleotides, the CDR3 is TGTGCCAGCAGGGTCACAGGGAACACTGAAGCTTTCTTT.

The V gene is TRBV29-1, the J gene TRBJ1-6; D gene uncertain. The CDR3 spans 13 residues. CDR1 SQVTM and CDR2 ANQGSEA come from the germline V gene. Trimming took off 5 bases at V and 7 bases at J, with 12 bases between the two ends. CDR3 sequence (DNA): TGCAGCGTTTCGGGCGCTGAGAATTCACCCCTCCACTTT. It yields the protein CSVSGAENSPLHF.

DNA for the CDR3: TGTGCCAGCAGCTTTCGCCGGGACACCTACAATGAGCAGTTCTTC. Translated, it gives CASSFRRDTYNEQFF. This rearrangement joins TRBV7-2 to TRBJ2-1; D is possibly TRBD1 (6 bases). Germline V lookup: CDR1 SGHTA, CDR2 FQGNSA. The germline V and J ends were trimmed by 3 bases and 2 bases, with 11 bases remaining between them. The CDR3 consists of 15 residues.

On this clone: At one of its ends the junction is not consistent with the germline gene, which may arise from a read error. The chain has TRBV9 and TRBJ1-2; 8 nucleotides align to TRBD1. The germline V gene has CDR1 SGDLS and CDR2 YYNGEE. The CDR3 is 15 amino acids. The CDR3 DNA is TGTGCCGGCAGCCCCTTAAGCGGACAGGGATCTGGCTACACCTTC. Protein sequence: CAGSPLSGQGSGYTF.

The CDR3 loop reads CASSKRYEQYF. The CDR3 nucleotides are TGTGCCAGCAGTAAGAGATACGAGCAGTACTTC. The genes are TRBV28 and TRBJ2-7; no definite D call. CDR3 length: 11 residues. Germline-derived CDR1 and CDR2 are MDHEN and SYDVKM. The germline V and J ends were trimmed by 5 bases and 4 bases, with 6 bases remaining between them.

The chain carries TRBV6-5 and TRBJ2-1, with D possibly matching TRBD2 (5 bases). From germline, CDR1 is MNHEY and CDR2 SVGAGI. This CDR3 is 11 amino acids long. Trimming removed 6 bases from V and 9 bases from J, with 9 bases in between. CDR3 in amino acids: CASRNEGEQFF. The CDR3 DNA is TGTGCCAGCAGAAACGAGGGTGAGCAGTTCTTC.